This entry lists 15 T cell receptor beta chains sequenced from one sample in a study of CD8+ T cells in alopecia areata. Extraction and reverse transcription of RNA yielded cDNA as the sequencing template. Method: immunoSEQ multiplex PCR; TCRdb's copy keeps in-frame clones and lacks some. The table records approximately 30,000 clones, around 60% of them present only once. Sequencing was carried out using NKG2D-high CD8+ T cells sorted from blood. These receptors were obtained from a human donor with alopecia areata.

The gene calls are TRBV19 and TRBJ2-1; D is possibly TRBD1 or TRBD2 (7 bases each). This CDR3 is built from 16 residues. V lost 3 bases and J lost 0, with 12 bases in between. In germline, CDR1 is LNHDA, CDR2 SQIVND (reference sequence). The CDR3 sequence is CASSIQGGNSYNEQFF. As DNA, the CDR3 is TGTGCCAGTAGTATCCAGGGGGGGAACTCCTACAATGAGCAGTTCTTC.

V is TRBV4-3 and J is TRBJ2-5; 8 bases line up with TRBD1. Losses at the gene ends were 0 bases for V and 5 bases for J; bases not matched to a gene: 5. This CDR3 region has 15 residues. The germline V gene encodes CDR1 LGHNA and CDR2 YSLEER. CDR3 residues: CASSQEDRAGETQYF. The CDR3 bases are TGCGCCAGCAGCCAAGAGGACAGGGCGGGGGAGACCCAGTACTTC.

This chain joins TRBV27 and TRBJ2-7; D is possibly TRBD1 (6 bases). CDR3 length: 15 amino acids. V shed 5 bases and J shed 1 base, with 15 bases lying between them. CDR1 and CDR2 (germline): MNHEY, SMNVEV (reference sequence). The CDR3 is CASSATPDSSYEQYF. CDR3 nucleotides: TGTGCCAGCAGTGCTACTCCGGACAGTTCCTACGAGCAGTACTTC.

V usage is TRBV27 and J usage is TRBJ2-1; 7 bases line up with TRBD2. The CDR3 contains 13 residues. Germline V CDR1 and CDR2: MNHEY, SMNVEV (reference sequence). Trimming cost V 5 bases and J 6 bases; bases outside gene matches: 4. CDR3 DNA sequence: TGTGCCAGCAGTAGCGGGGTTCTCAATGAGCAGTTCTTC. Its translation: CASSSGVLNEQFF.

CDR3 loop: CASRNRGGIANVLTF. CDR3 nucleotide sequence: TGTGCCAGTAGGAACAGGGGAGGGATTGCCAACGTCCTGACTTTC. The chain is built from TRBV19 and TRBJ2-6, with D perhaps being TRBD1 or TRBD2 (7 bases each). This CDR3 spans 15 amino acids. Trimming took 6 bases from V and 7 from J, leaving 16 bases between them. From germline, CDR1 is LNHDA and CDR2 SQIVND (reference sequence).

This clone has just a few counts. This chain links TRBV5-1 with TRBJ2-3; TRBD2 matches 8 bases. Germline V gives CDR1 SGHRS, CDR2 YFSETQ. The J segment lost 4 bases and the V segment lost 4 bases, leaving 11 bases of the junction unmatched. The CDR3 is made up of 16 amino acids. Written as DNA, the CDR3 is TGCGCCAGCAGCCAGGACAGCGGGAGAGATGCAGATACGCAGTATTTT. It is translated as CASSQDSGRDADTQYF.

CDR3 DNA sequence: TGCGCCAGCAGCCAAGAAGAGGTCACCCCTGAGAACGAGCAGTACTTC. Translation: CASSQEEVTPENEQYF. The chain uses TRBV4-1 and TRBJ2-5; no clear D gene. The DNA end is a closer match to TRBJ2-7, so the J assignment may be wrong. Germline-derived CDR1 and CDR2 are MGHRA and YSYEKL. This CDR3 spans 16 amino acids.

Written as DNA, the CDR3 is TGTGCCAGTAGTGTGGTCCTGGGACAGCGCGGCTACACCTTC. This codes for CASSVVLGQRGYTF. This chain connects TRBV19 to TRBJ1-2, with TRBD1 identical over 7 bases. The germline gives CDR1 LNHDA, CDR2 SQIVND (reference sequence). The CDR3 loop spans 14 amino acids. Unmatched junction bases numbered 11, after V lost 5 bases and J lost 8 bases.

The chain couples TRBV4-1 to TRBJ2-2, with TRBD1 as a possible D gene (6 bases). Between the trimmed V and J ends, which lost 4 bases and 5 bases, there was a span of 11 bases. This CDR3 has 14 amino acids. Germline-derived CDR1 and CDR2 are MGHRA and YSYEKL. The CDR3 DNA sequence: TGCGCCAGCAGCCCGGCGACAGGAACCGGGGAGCTGTTTTTT. Translated: CASSPATGTGELFF.

V gene TRBV7-9 combines with J gene TRBJ2-1; 9 bases match TRBD2. This CDR3 is 13 amino acids long. J gave up 6 bases and V 11 bases, and 8 bases lay outside the gene matches. Germline V CDR1 and CDR2: SEHNR, FQNEAQ (reference sequence). CDR3 in DNA: TGTGCCGGGGGAAGACTAGCGGCCAATGAGCAGTTCTTC. Residues: CAGGRLAANEQFF.

The V gene is TRBV7-2, the J gene TRBJ2-5; 7 bases align to TRBD1. The ends lost 5 bases at V and 0 bases at J; junction bases unmatched: 3. Germline CDR1 reads SGHTA; CDR2 reads FQGNSA. The CDR3 is made up of 14 amino acids. CDR3 sequence reads: CASSPDRDQETQYF. CDR3 DNA: TGTGCCAGCAGCCCCGACAGGGACCAAGAGACCCAGTACTTC.

The rearrangement joins TRBV19 to TRBJ2-1; a possible D gene is TRBD2 (5 bases). This CDR3 region has 15 residues. Trimming pared 4 bases from V and 0 bases from J, leaving 10 bases between. Germline V lookup: CDR1 LNHDA, CDR2 SQIVND (reference sequence). The DNA of the CDR3 is TGTGCCAGTAGTACAGGACTGCGCTCCTACAATGAGCAGTTCTTC. Encoded protein: CASSTGLRSYNEQFF.

The chain joins TRBV27 to TRBJ2-7; 8 bases fit TRBD2. The CDR3 sequence is 18 residues long. Looked up from germline, CDR1 is MNHEY and CDR2 is SMNVEV (reference sequence). V trimming: 1 base; J trimming: 2 bases; junction bases outside the gene matches: 13. CDR3 bases: TGTGCCAGCAGTTTATGGGGATTAGCGGGGAGCACCCCCTACGAGCAGTACTTC. It is translated as CASSLWGLAGSTPYEQYF.

The chain recombines TRBV25-1 with TRBJ1-5; unclear D gene. CDR1 and CDR2 (germline): MGHDK, SYGVNS. Trimming shortened V by 4 bases and J by 4 bases, and 14 bases separated the two germline ends. The CDR3 contains 15 residues. CDR3 in amino acids: CASSGDILGNQPQHF. The CDR3 DNA reads as TGTGCCAGCAGTGGCGACATCCTCGGAAATCAGCCCCAGCATTTT.

V and J are TRBV7-9 and TRBJ2-5; 9 bases map to TRBD2. CDR1 is SEHNR and CDR2 is FQNEAQ in the germline V gene (reference sequence). The CDR3 sequence is 15 residues long. Trimming removed 3 bases from V and 1 base from J; junction bases left unmatched: 3. In DNA, the CDR3 is TGTGCCAGCAGCTTCGAGACTAGCGGCCAAGAGACCCAGTACTTC. It codes for CASSFETSGQETQYF.